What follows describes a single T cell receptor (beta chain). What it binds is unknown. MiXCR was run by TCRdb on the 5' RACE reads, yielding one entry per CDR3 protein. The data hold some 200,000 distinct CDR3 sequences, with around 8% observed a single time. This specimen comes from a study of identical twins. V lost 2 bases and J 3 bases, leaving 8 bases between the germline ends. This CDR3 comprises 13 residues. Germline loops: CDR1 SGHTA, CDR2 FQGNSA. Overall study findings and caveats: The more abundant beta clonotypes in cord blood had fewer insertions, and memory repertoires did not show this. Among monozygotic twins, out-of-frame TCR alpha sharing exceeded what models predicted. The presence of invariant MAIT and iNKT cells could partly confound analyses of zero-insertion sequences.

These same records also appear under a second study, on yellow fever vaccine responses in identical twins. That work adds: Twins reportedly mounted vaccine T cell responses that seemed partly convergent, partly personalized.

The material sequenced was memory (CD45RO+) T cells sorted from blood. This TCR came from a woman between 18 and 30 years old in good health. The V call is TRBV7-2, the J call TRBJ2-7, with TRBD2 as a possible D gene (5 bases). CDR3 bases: TGTGCCAGCAGCTTAAACGGAGGCTACGAGCAGTACTTC. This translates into CASSLNGGYEQYF. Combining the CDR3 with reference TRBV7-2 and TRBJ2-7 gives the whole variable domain GAGVSQSPSNKVTEKGKDVELRCDPISGHTALYWYRQSLGQGLEFLIYFQGNSAPDKSGLPSDRFSAERTGGSVSTLTIQRTQQEDSAVYLCASSLNGGYEQYFGPGTRLTVT.